The 9 T cell receptor beta chains below all came from one sample that was sequenced in a study of post-analysis software for immune sequencing data. General observations from the study: In patients, about five TRBV segments were more frequent than in controls, with TRBV5-6, TRBV5-1 and TRBV20-1 among them.

Their target antigens are unknown. Each TCR beta cDNA library carried unique molecular identifiers. MiXCR was run by TCRdb on the PCR reads, yielding one entry per CDR3 protein. This sample carries about 430,000 distinct CDR3 sequences, roughly 40% of them seen once, and the ten largest clones take roughly 8.2%. Specimen: blood. The receptors derive from a girl aged 2 to 9 with multiple sclerosis.

The chain joins TRBV29-1 to TRBJ2-5; no clear D gene. V lost 0 bases and J lost 3, with 17 bases in between. The CDR3 is made up of 16 amino acids. Germline V gives CDR1 SQVTM, CDR2 ANQGSEA. CDR3 coding DNA: TGCAGCGTTGAAGAGTGGTTCGGTCTGACGAAAGAGACCCAGTACTTC. Translating it yields CSVEEWFGLTKETQYF.

The chain recombines TRBV12-3 or TRBV12-4 with TRBJ2-3; D remains ambiguous. The CDR3 extends over 13 amino acids. The ends were cut back, 7 bases at V and 4 bases at J, with 12 bases in the middle. CDR3 region: CASNYRAPDTQYF. The CDR3 coding sequence is TGTGCCAGCAACTACAGAGCTCCAGATACGCAGTATTTT.

This chain connects TRBV20-1 to TRBJ1-1, with D possibly being TRBD1 (6 bases). The CDR3 has 13 amino acids. Germline V CDR1 and CDR2: DFQATT, SNEGSKA (reference sequence). V lost 5 bases and J lost 11, with 21 bases in between. Written as DNA, the CDR3 is TGCAGTGCTGCGATTGTGGGGGGCGGAGGCGCTTTCTTT. This sequence encodes CSAAIVGGGGAFF.

As concerns this clonotype: Compared with germline, one end of the junction differs, possibly owing to a read error. The chain combines TRBV25-1 with TRBJ2-7, with TRBD2 as a possible D gene (5 bases). Germline CDR1 is MGHDK and CDR2 is SYGVNS. The CDR3 has 11 residues. The CDR3: CASKRSYKQYF. CDR3 sequence (DNA): TGTGCCAGCAAGCGGAGCTACAAGCAGTACTTC.

This rearrangement joins TRBV5-1 to TRBJ2-1; no firm D call. The CDR3 loop spans 13 amino acids. From germline, CDR1 is SGHRS and CDR2 YFSETQ. The germline V and J ends were trimmed by 0 bases and 6 bases, with 7 bases remaining between them. The CDR3 region has the DNA TGCGCCAGCAGCTTGGCGCCCGTCAATGAGCAGTTCTTC. Translated: CASSLAPVNEQFF.

The CDR3 DNA reads TGTGCCAGCAGTTTATCCTCGACTAGCGGGAGCTCCTACGAGCAGTACTTC. It codes for CASSLSSTSGSSYEQYF. V is TRBV12-3 or TRBV12-4 and J is TRBJ2-7, with 12 bases matching TRBD2. CDR3 size: 17 residues. V dropped 2 bases and J dropped 0; count of bases not matched to a gene: 5.

This clonotype was observed a few times. This sequence joins TRBV13 and TRBJ2-7; the match to TRBD1 covers 7 bases. The ends lost 5 bases at V and 0 bases at J; junction bases unmatched: 10. Germline V gene data show CDR1 as PRHDT and CDR2 as FYEKMQ (reference sequence). The CDR3 consists of 16 residues. The CDR3 DNA is TGTGCCAGCAGCCCCACCTACGGGGACAGCTCCTACGAGCAGTACTTC. This sequence encodes CASSPTYGDSSYEQYF.

Here the CDR3 reads CASRPWGPISTDTQYF. The CDR3 coding sequence is TGCGCCAGCAGGCCCTGGGGGCCAATTAGCACAGATACGCAGTATTTT. J is TRBJ2-3 and V is TRBV5-1; D might be TRBD1 (6 bases). Germline V gives CDR1 SGHRS, CDR2 YFSETQ. Trimming removed 5 bases at V and 0 bases at J, with 16 bases between. The CDR3 is 16 residues long. The full variable domain, with the rest looked up from reference TRBV5-1 and TRBJ2-3, is KAGVTQTPRYLIKTRGQQVTLSCSPISGHRSVSWYQQTPGQGLQFLFEYFSETQRNKGNFPGRFSGRQFSNSRSEMNVSTLELGDSALYLCASRPWGPISTDTQYFGPGTRLTVL.

This clonotype has more than one count but fewer than ten. The J gene is TRBJ2-7, the V gene TRBV4-3; 7 bases align to TRBD2. This CDR3 spans 14 amino acids. J gave up 4 bases and V 0 bases, and 3 bases lay outside the gene matches. Germline CDR1 and CDR2: LGHNA and YSLEER. The CDR3 DNA is TGCGCCAGCAGCCAAGAAAAGCGGGGTTACGAGCAGTACTTC. It translates to CASSQEKRGYEQYF.